Listed below are T cell receptor beta chains from one sample, sequenced in a study of regulatory T cells in long-lasting Graves disease. TCRdb re-called the multiplex PCR reads with MiXCR, one entry per CDR3 protein. The table lists about 500,000 distinct CDR3 sequences, about 11% of them singletons. These same data were also listed under a study on T cells in Graves' hyperthyroidism and ophthalmopathy.

The sample consisted of peripheral blood mononuclear cells (PBMCs), taken at new diagnosis, from a patient treated with antithyroid drugs. All receptors come from a woman under 40 with Graves disease. The CDR3 runs from the conserved cysteine through the conserved F or W. Each record gives: D gene, V gene, clone size, J gene, CDR3 DNA, CDR3 protein. The D gene is left open where the match is weak. Clone size, where shown, is once, few, many, or a class for clones that have expanded.

>TRBD1|TRBV7-8|many|TRBJ2-2
TGTGCCAGCAGCTTAAAGGACAGGGGGCGTGGGAGAACCGGGGAGCTGTTTTTT
CASSLKDRGRGRTGELFF
>NA|TRBV7-9|many|TRBJ1-4
TGTGCCAGCAGCGACGGGAATGAAAAACTGTTTTTT
CASSDGNEKLFF
>NA|TRBV4-1|NA|TRBJ1-6
TGCGCCAGCAGCCTATGGGAGGGCCCGTCACCCCTCCACTTT
CASSLWEGPSPLHF
>TRBD1|TRBV7-2|many|TRBJ2-7
TGTGCCAGCAGCCAGCTACAGGGGTTCCCCTACGAGCAGTACTTC
CASSQLQGFPYEQYF
>TRBD2|TRBV12-3/TRBV12-4|NA|TRBJ2-1
TGTGCCAGCCGGGGACTAGCGGGAGGGCCCGATGAGCAGTTCTTC
CASRGLAGGPDEQFF
>NA|TRBV6-1|NA|TRBJ2-1
TGTGCCAGCACGGCAAGACTAGACGGGTACAATGAGCAGTTCTTC
CASTARLDGYNEQFF
>NA|TRBV6-1|NA|TRBJ2-1
TGTGCCAGCTCTACCAGAGGCGGAGCAAACAATGAGCAGTTCTTC
CASSTRGGANNEQFF
>TRBD1|TRBV7-9|few|TRBJ2-1
TGTGCCAGCAGCTTAATGGGACAGGGGGATGAGCAGTTCTTC
CASSLMGQGDEQFF
>NA|TRBV7-2|many|TRBJ1-1
TGTGCCAGCAGCTTAGCTTGGGGGGAGGGCACTGAAGCTTTCTTT
CASSLAWGEGTEAFF
>NA|TRBV12-3/TRBV12-4|many|TRBJ2-3
TGTGCCAGCAGGAGGACAGAAATCACAGATACGCAGTATTTT
CASRRTEITDTQYF
>NA|TRBV6-2/TRBV6-3|few|TRBJ1-1
TGTGCCAGCAGTTCTCCAGGTTGGGGGGCTTTCTTT
CASSSPGWGAFF
>NA|TRBV12-5|many|TRBJ1-1
TGTGCTAGTGGTTCGGGCGGGAGCTTGAACACTGAAGCTTTCTTT
CASGSGGSLNTEAFF
>NA|TRBV11-2|many|TRBJ2-5
TGTGCCAGCAGCTTGGTGTGGGACTTTAGAGAGACCCAGTACTTC
CASSLVWDFRETQYF
>NA|TRBV19|few|TRBJ2-1
TGTGCCAGTAGTATCGACGGACGGGATTACAATGAGCAGTTCTTC
CASSIDGRDYNEQFF
>NA|TRBV12-3/TRBV12-4|many|TRBJ2-7
TGTGCCAGCAGTCACCGCGGTGGGATTTACGAGCAGTACTTC
CASSHRGGIYEQYF
>NA|TRBV20-1|many|TRBJ2-1
TGCAGTGCGCCCGGCGGAAGGTACCCCACCTACAATGAGCAGTTCTTC
CSAPGGRYPTYNEQFF
>NA|TRBV5-1|many|TRBJ2-3
TGCGCCAGCAGCGATATTAGCGGAAACACAGATACGCAGTATTTT
CASSDISGNTDTQYF
>NA|TRBV20-1|few|TRBJ1-5
TGCAGTGCTAGGCAAGGGAGTCAGCCCCAGCATTTT
CSARQGSQPQHF
>TRBD1|TRBV11-1|many|TRBJ2-1
TGTGCCAGCAGCCCCCTCCGGGACAGGAACTACAATGAGCAGTTCTTC
CASSPLRDRNYNEQFF
>TRBD1|TRBV28|many|TRBJ2-1
TGTGCCAGCAGAGGGACAGGCGGTTACAATGAGCAGTTCTTC
CASRGTGGYNEQFF
>TRBD2|TRBV29-1|many|TRBJ2-1
TGCAGCGTTGAACGGTGGGAGGGGCAGTTCTTC
CSVERWEGQFF
>NA|TRBV4-3|many|TRBJ1-6
TGCGCCAGCAGCCAACCCCCTCCCTATAATTCACCCCTCCACTTT
CASSQPPPYNSPLHF
>TRBD1|TRBV6-5|many|TRBJ1-3
TGTGCCAGCAGTTACTCGCGGCAGGGGGCTGGAAACACCATATATTTT
CASSYSRQGAGNTIYF
>NA|TRBV7-9|NA|TRBJ2-1
TGTGCCAGCAGCTCTGAGTGGGCGGGAATTAGTTGGGAGCAGTTCTTC
CASSSEWAGISWEQFF
>NA|TRBV5-1|NA|TRBJ1-1
TGCGCCAGCAGCCCCTCCGGGGTGGCTAACACTGAAGCTTTCTTT
CASSPSGVANTEAFF
>TRBD1|TRBV11-3|many|TRBJ1-1
TGTGCCAGCAGCTTAAGACAGGGGGCTGAAGCTTTCTTT
CASSLRQGAEAFF
>TRBD2|TRBV20-1|few|TRBJ2-5
TGCAGTGTCTCCTCAATAGCGGGAGGTGTCCAAGAGACCCAGTACTTC
CSVSSIAGGVQETQYF
>TRBD1|TRBV12-3/TRBV12-4|many|TRBJ1-1
TGTGCCAGCAGTTATTCAGACAGGGACACTGAAGCTTTCTTT
CASSYSDRDTEAFF
>NA|TRBV15|many|TRBJ2-3
TGTGCCACCAGCAGTGAAGCGAAAGATACGCAGTATTTT
CATSSEAKDTQYF
>TRBD1|TRBV29-1|many|TRBJ1-1
TGCAGCACACGACAGGGGCTTACTGAAGCTTTCTTT
CSTRQGLTEAFF
>NA|TRBV6-1|few|TRBJ1-5
TGTGCCGGCAGTGACACCACCGGCGGCAATCAGCCCCAGCATTTT
CAGSDTTGGNQPQHF
>NA|TRBV2|many|TRBJ2-5
TGTGCCAGCAGTACACTTCCCGCGGAGACCCAGTACTTC
CASSTLPAETQYF
>NA|TRBV2|many|TRBJ2-7
TGTGCCAGCAGTCTGCCCGGGGGAGTTCTACGGGAGCAGTACTTC
CASSLPGGVLREQYF
>TRBD2|TRBV5-1|many|TRBJ2-3
TGCGCCAGCAGCTTGGTGGCTAGCGGAGACAGCACAGATACGCAGTATTTT
CASSLVASGDSTDTQYF
>TRBD1|TRBV6-1|many|TRBJ2-5
TGTGCCAGCAGGCGCAGGGGGCAAGGGGAGACCCAGTACTTC
CASRRRGQGETQYF
>NA|TRBV28|NA|TRBJ1-5
TGTGCCAGCAGTTTACAAACCGGGATTCGGCATTTT
CASSLQTGIRHF
>TRBD2|TRBV2|many|TRBJ2-1
TGTGCCAGCAGTGAAAAGGTCGGGGTAGCGGGAGTTATTGAGCAGTTCTTC
CASSEKVGVAGVIEQFF
>NA|TRBV7-9|NA|TRBJ1-5
TGTGCCAGCAGCCTCCCGAGCAATCAGCCCCAGCATTTT
CASSLPSNQPQHF
>NA|TRBV11-1|many|TRBJ1-1
TGTGCCAGCAGCCCAGAGACAGACGCGAACACTGAAGCTTTCTTT
CASSPETDANTEAFF
>NA|TRBV7-2|many|TRBJ1-5
TGTGCCAGCAGCTTAGTTGTGGGGGGGAATCAGCCCCAGCATTTT
CASSLVVGGNQPQHF
>NA|TRBV5-6|many|TRBJ2-7
TGTGCCAGCAGCGGCCCGGGGGAATACGAGCAGTACTTC
CASSGPGEYEQYF
>NA|TRBV19|many|TRBJ2-3
TGTGCCAGTAGTATCCTCGGACAGCTCACAGATACGCAGTATTTT
CASSILGQLTDTQYF
>NA|TRBV30|many|TRBJ2-7
TGTGCCTGGAGGGGGTGGAGCTCCTACGAGCAGTACTTC
CAWRGWSSYEQYF
>NA|TRBV15|many|TRBJ2-5
TGTGCCACCAGCAGTTACGAGAAGACCCAGTACTTC
CATSSYEKTQYF
>NA|TRBV9|few|TRBJ1-1
TGTGCCAGCAGCACGGGGGCCTACACTGAAGCTTTCTTT
CASSTGAYTEAFF
>NA|TRBV4-1|many|TRBJ1-4
TGCGCCAGCAGCCATACCCGAGAGAGATCGGCAACTAATGAAAAACTGTTTTTT
CASSHTRERSATNEKLFF
>TRBD1|TRBV5-1|many|TRBJ2-7
TGCGCCAGCAGCCCCGACGGGGACAGGACAGGCGAGCAGTACTTC
CASSPDGDRTGEQYF
>NA|TRBV29-1|many|TRBJ1-1
TGCAGCGTGAAAAGGACCAACGTGAACACTGAAGCTTTCTTT
CSVKRTNVNTEAFF
>NA|TRBV19|NA|TRBJ1-5
TGTGCCAGTAGTGTCTCTTCAGAGGGATATCAGCCCCAGCATTTT
CASSVSSEGYQPQHF
>NA|TRBV28|many|TRBJ1-1
TGTGCCAGCAGTCCGCCGGTCAGGAGGGGGTGGACTGAAGCTTTCTTT
CASSPPVRRGWTEAFF